The source of this TCR beta chain is a study of T cell responses to AZD1222 COVID-19 vaccine. Between the trimmed V and J ends, which lost 5 bases and 7 bases, there was a span of 15 bases. The CDR3 consists of 15 residues. Germline assignment: CDR1 SGHTA and CDR2 FQGNSA. Study results and limitations: Recipients of AZD1222 seropositive at baseline numbered only five or six. Spike-specific TCRs gained breadth and depth after people received two AZD1222 doses.

TCRdb's copy holds only in-frame clones and misses some; the assay was immunoSEQ multiplex PCR. The sample shows around 94,000 clones, 85% of them seen only once. About this clone: As yet, its antigen is unknown.

This material consisted of peripheral blood, taken 28 days after the second AZD1222 dose. The receptor was isolated from an adult who received the AZD1222 COVID-19 vaccine. This chain links TRBV7-2 with TRBJ1-6; possibly TRBD1 for D (6 bases). Here the CDR3 reads CASSPRGGWNSPLHF. The CDR3 DNA is TGTGCCAGCAGCCCCCGGGGGGGCTGGAATTCACCCCTCCACTTT.